Each of the 18 T cell receptor beta chains below was sequenced from the same sample in a study of cytomegalovirus exposure and HLA in healthy donors. Profiling relied on immunoSEQ multiplex PCR, and the TCRdb table lists in-frame clones only, not all of them. The sample gives 230,000 or so clones, 88% of which show up once; about 2.7% is in the top ten. Sequenced: PBMCs. These receptors were taken from a woman younger than 30 in good health and CMV-seronegative.

This clone was counted once. The chain couples TRBV7-2 to TRBJ2-7, with 10 bases lining up with TRBD1. Germline V gene sequence: CDR1 SGHTA, CDR2 FQGNSA. This CDR3 contains 14 residues. V lost 5 bases and J lost 6; bases outside the gene matches: 7. The CDR3 is CASSHGTGVGEQYF. Written as DNA, the CDR3 is TGTGCCAGCAGCCATGGGACAGGGGTCGGCGAGCAGTACTTC.

This chain uses TRBV4-1 with TRBJ1-2; tentative D call: TRBD1 (5 bases). The length of the CDR3 is 17 residues. CDR1 MGHRA and CDR2 YSYEKL come from the germline V gene. The germline V and J ends were trimmed by 1 base and 0 bases, with 15 bases remaining between them. CDR3 sequence reads: CASSQASTARPNYGYTF. CDR3 bases: TGCGCCAGCAGCCAAGCTTCGACAGCTCGACCTAACTATGGCTACACCTTC.

This clone was observed once. The J gene is TRBJ2-7, the V gene TRBV5-6; 9 bases map to TRBD1. With 2 bases clipped from V and 4 bases from J, the junction kept 7 bases outside the gene matches. CDR3 length: 15 amino acids. The germline V gene has CDR1 SGHDT and CDR2 YYEEEE. CDR3 in amino acids: CASSFMGQGDYEQYF. For the CDR3, the DNA is TGTGCCAGCAGCTTTATGGGACAGGGTGATTACGAGCAGTACTTC.

The chain recombines TRBV9 with TRBJ2-2; possibly TRBD1 for D (5 bases). V lost 0 bases and J lost 3, with 15 bases in between. Germline CDR1 is SGDLS and CDR2 is YYNGEE. The CDR3 is 17 residues long. CDR3 amino acids: CASSVAPSQGYTGELFF. For the CDR3, the DNA is TGTGCCAGCAGCGTAGCTCCGTCCCAGGGCTACACCGGGGAGCTGTTTTTT.

This CDR3 reads CASSLEKGQGSHVDTEAFF. The CDR3 nucleotides are TGCGCCAGCAGCTTGGAGAAGGGACAGGGATCCCATGTGGACACTGAAGCTTTCTTT. V is TRBV5-1 and J is TRBJ1-1; 9 bases are a match to TRBD1. J was trimmed by 3 bases and V by 0 bases; bases with no gene match: 15. CDR3 length: 19 amino acids. CDR1 is SGHRS, CDR2 YFSETQ, per germline.

The rearrangement links TRBV28 to TRBJ1-2, with 8 bases aligning to TRBD1. Germline-derived CDR1 and CDR2 are MDHEN and SYDVKM. The V and J ends lost 8 bases and 2 bases, in that order; junction bases with no gene match: 1. The CDR3 runs 12 residues. The CDR3 sequence is CASQGANYGYTF. The CDR3 nucleotides read TGTGCCAGCCAGGGGGCGAACTATGGCTACACCTTC.

This chain uses TRBV6-5 with TRBJ2-1; TRBD2 agrees at 7 bases. The CDR3 consists of 15 residues. Germline loops: CDR1 MNHEY, CDR2 SVGAGI. V was pared by 3 bases and J by 5 bases, with 7 bases of the junction left unmatched. The CDR3 reads CASSYIIGRHNEQFF. For the CDR3, the DNA is TGTGCCAGCAGTTATATTATCGGGAGGCACAATGAGCAGTTCTTC.

This clone was seen once. The chain recombines TRBV29-1 with TRBJ1-3; no clear D gene. Between the trimmed V and J ends, which lost 4 bases and 1 base, there was a span of 8 bases. From germline, CDR1 is SQVTM and CDR2 ANQGSEA. This CDR3 is 13 amino acids long. CDR3: CSVGHSSGNTIYF. The CDR3 nucleotides are TGCAGCGTTGGACACTCGTCTGGAAACACCATATATTTT.

The chain links TRBV10-3 to TRBJ2-1; weak D call: TRBD1 (6 bases). The CDR3 covers 13 residues. Germline V CDR1 and CDR2: ENHRY, SYGVKD. The V and J ends lost 5 bases and 6 bases respectively, with 11 bases between them. Written as DNA, the CDR3 is TGTGCCATCAGTACCCAAGGGGGCAATGAGCAGTTCTTC. This gives the protein CAISTQGGNEQFF.

The chain joins TRBV20-1 to TRBJ1-1; the D is unclear. The CDR3 runs 11 residues. Trimming pared 4 bases from V and 3 bases from J, leaving 6 bases between. Looked up from germline, CDR1 is DFQATT and CDR2 is SNEGSKA (reference sequence). CDR3 bases: TGCAGTGCTACTCCGGACACTGAAGCTTTCTTT. It is translated as CSATPDTEAFF.

The rearrangement uses TRBV7-2 and TRBJ2-7; D is ambiguous. The CDR3 sequence is 11 residues long. Germline V gene data show CDR1 as SGHTA and CDR2 as FQGNSA. The CDR3 is CASNLGYEQYF. CDR3 sequence (DNA): TGTGCTTCAAACCTAGGCTACGAGCAGTACTTC. Combining the CDR3 with reference TRBV7-2 and TRBJ2-7 gives the whole variable domain GAGVSQSPSNKVTEKGKDVELRCDPISGHTALYWYRQSLGQGLEFLIYFQGNSAPDKSGLPSDRFSAERTGGSVSTLTIQRTQQEDSAVYLCASNLGYEQYFGPGTRLTVT.

The CDR3 sequence is CASRQRQGAIGEAFF. The CDR3 bases are TGTGCCAGTAGACAAAGACAGGGGGCAATTGGTGAAGCTTTCTTT. The chain is built from TRBV19 and TRBJ1-1; 10 bases align to TRBD1. J lost 7 bases, V lost 6 bases, and 11 bases had no gene match. Germline V gene lookup returns CDR1 LNHDA and CDR2 SQIVND (reference sequence). The CDR3 runs to 15 residues.

This chain connects TRBV6-5 to TRBJ2-7; 8 nucleotides match TRBD1. V lost 2 bases to trimming and J lost 4 bases; unmatched junction nucleotides: 7. The germline V gene has CDR1 MNHEY and CDR2 SVGAGI. CDR3 length: 15 amino acids. CDR3 in DNA: TGTGCCAGCAGTTACGACCGACAGGGGTCATACGAGCAGTACTTC. It translates to CASSYDRQGSYEQYF.

The chain has TRBV4-2 and TRBJ2-1; the match to TRBD2 covers 8 bases. The CDR3 loop spans 20 amino acids. Germline V gene sequence: CDR1 LGHNA, CDR2 YNFKEQ. Losses at the gene ends were 1 base for V and 3 bases for J; bases not matched to a gene: 17. CDR3 in amino acids: CASSQAGSGSSGMFYNEQFF. The CDR3 DNA reads TGTGCCAGCAGCCAAGCCGGCTCAGGGAGTAGCGGGATGTTCTACAATGAGCAGTTCTTC.

The genes are TRBV5-1 and TRBJ2-7, with D maybe TRBD2 (7 bases). The CDR3 has 13 residues. The ends were cut back, 5 bases at V and 5 bases at J, with 14 bases in the middle. CDR1 and CDR2 from the germline V gene are SGHRS and YFSETQ. The CDR3 region is CASSSGGWDEQYF. CDR3 DNA: TGCGCCAGCAGTTCGGGGGGCTGGGACGAGCAGTACTTC.

V is TRBV5-6 and J is TRBJ2-5; possibly TRBD2 for D (5 bases). V lost 4 bases and J lost 2, with 12 bases in between. Germline V CDR1 and CDR2: SGHDT, YYEEEE. The CDR3 contains 14 residues. The CDR3 sequence: CASSGRPKQETQYF. CDR3 nucleotides: TGTGCCAGCAGCGGGAGACCCAAGCAAGAGACCCAGTACTTC. The whole variable domain, filled in from reference TRBV5-6 and TRBJ2-5, reads DAGVTQSPTHLIKTRGQQVTLRCSPKSGHDTVSWYQQALGQGPQFIFQYYEEEERQRGNFPDRFSGHQFPNYSSELNVNALLLGDSALYLCASSGRPKQETQYFGPGTRLLVL.

The chain has TRBV5-1 and TRBJ2-1, with 11 positions matching TRBD2. This CDR3 is built from 15 residues. V gave up 3 bases and J gave up 4 bases; unmatched junction bases: 3. Germline V lookup: CDR1 SGHRS, CDR2 YFSETQ. The CDR3 DNA sequence: TGCGCCAGCAGCTCGACTAGCGGGACTTACAATGAGCAGTTCTTC. The encoded protein is CASSSTSGTYNEQFF.

V and J are TRBV30 and TRBJ1-2; D remains unclear. In germline, CDR1 is GTSNPN, CDR2 SVGIG (reference sequence). Trimming took 4 bases from V and 8 from J, leaving 8 bases between them. The CDR3 is 10 amino acids. This CDR3 is CAWKDGGYTF. CDR3 sequence (DNA): TGTGCCTGGAAAGACGGGGGCTACACCTTC.